A single sample gave rise to the 25 T cell receptor beta chains below, sequenced in a study of monozygotic twins with inflammatory bowel disease. TCRdb processed the 5' RACE reads again and assigns one entry to each CDR3 protein, with no DNA. The table for this sample gives fewer than 200,000 distinct CDR3 sequences. Sequencing input: blood. The source of these receptors is a human donor with ulcerative colitis or Crohn's disease, or a healthy co-twin of an affected twin (not recorded which).

The V call is TRBV10-3, the J call TRBJ1-5; the TCRdb call, TRBD1, lacks DNA for checking. Germline V gene sequence: CDR1 ENHRY, CDR2 SYGVKD. The CDR3 is 14 residues long. The CDR3 loop is CAISVGTGGQPQHF.

V is TRBV20-1 and J is TRBJ1-4; the TRBD1 assignment by TCRdb is unverifiable without DNA. CDR3 length equals 15 residues. Per germline, CDR1 DFQATT and CDR2 SNEGSKA (reference sequence). This chain's CDR3 is CSALGDPITNEKLFF.

The gene calls are TRBV5-1 and TRBJ2-3; the TCRdb D gene call, TRBD2, has no DNA to confirm it. This CDR3 spans 17 amino acids. CDR1 is SGHRS and CDR2 is YFSETQ in the germline V gene. The CDR3 sequence is CASSLSGLAGRTDTQYF.

The J gene is TRBJ2-7, the V gene TRBV5-1. The CDR3 is 15 amino acids. Germline-derived CDR1 and CDR2 are SGHRS and YFSETQ. The CDR3: CASSLTGKSSYEQYF.

The chain joins TRBV12-3 or TRBV12-4 to TRBJ2-3; absent DNA, TCRdb's TRBD1 call cannot be checked. The CDR3 is made up of 15 amino acids. The CDR3 is CASSFSGGSTDTQYF.

The V call is TRBV5-1, the J call TRBJ2-4; TCRdb's D call of TRBD2 is untestable without DNA. The CDR3 spans 19 residues. In germline, CDR1 is SGHRS, CDR2 YFSETQ. This chain's CDR3 is CASSMTGTSGGAAKNIQYF.

The gene calls are TRBV28 and TRBJ2-6. The CDR3 is made up of 15 amino acids. Germline CDR1 MDHEN, CDR2 SYDVKM. The CDR3 loop reads CASSFGDSGANVLTF.

The rearrangement uses TRBV29-1 and TRBJ2-3. The germline gives CDR1 SQVTM, CDR2 ANQGSEA. This CDR3 has 15 amino acids. The CDR3 reads CSVEGQAKSTDTQYF.

The chain uses TRBV21-1 and TRBJ1-5; TCRdb's D call of TRBD1 is untestable without DNA. TRBV21-1 constitutes a pseudogene. The CDR3 runs 15 residues. CDR3: CASSNITGHDQPQHF.

The chain joins TRBV27 to TRBJ2-5; the D gene TCRdb calls, TRBD2, cannot be checked with no DNA. CDR1 is MNHEY and CDR2 is SMNVEV in the germline V gene (reference sequence). The CDR3 consists of 14 residues. The CDR3 sequence: CASSEGTSGETQYF.

This chain uses TRBV9 with TRBJ1-3; TCRdb proposes TRBD1, but this gene call is untestable without DNA. This CDR3 has 14 amino acids. Per the germline V gene, CDR1 is SGDLS and CDR2 is YYNGEE. This chain's CDR3 is CASSEDTVGNTIYF.

The chain links TRBV12-3 or TRBV12-4 to TRBJ1-3; TCRdb outputs TRBD1, but without DNA this stays unchecked. The CDR3 length is 12 residues. The CDR3 sequence: CATRDTGNTIYF.

V gene TRBV29-1 combines with J gene TRBJ2-3; the TCRdb D gene call, TRBD2, has no DNA to confirm it. The CDR3 extends over 11 amino acids. Germline lookup yields CDR1 SQVTM and CDR2 ANQGSEA. CDR3 in amino acids: CSVGITGRAYF.

The chain couples TRBV19 to TRBJ1-1; TCRdb gives TRBD1 as the D gene, but with no DNA this cannot be confirmed. The CDR3 consists of 12 residues. Germline CDR1 reads LNHDA; CDR2 reads SQIVND (reference sequence). The CDR3 protein is CASDRGWTEAFF.

The chain links TRBV20-1 to TRBJ2-7; checking the TCRdb D call of TRBD2 is not possible without DNA. In germline, CDR1 is DFQATT, CDR2 SNEGSKA (reference sequence). This CDR3 contains 14 residues. The CDR3 loop reads CSARDPGGTYEQYF.

This rearrangement joins TRBV20-1 to TRBJ2-3. The CDR3 is made up of 16 amino acids. Germline lookup yields CDR1 DFQATT and CDR2 SNEGSKA (reference sequence). The CDR3 region is CSARTPRWASTDTQYF.

The chain joins TRBV5-1 to TRBJ2-1. In germline, CDR1 is SGHRS, CDR2 YFSETQ. The CDR3 is made up of 15 amino acids. This CDR3 is CASSSFGTTYNEQFF.

The CDR3 region is CASSLFGGGDTEAFF. The rearrangement links TRBV5-1 to TRBJ1-1; TCRdb gives TRBD1 as the D gene, but with no DNA this cannot be confirmed. This CDR3 region has 15 residues. The germline gives CDR1 SGHRS, CDR2 YFSETQ.

The V gene is TRBV29-1, the J gene TRBJ2-3; no DNA is available, so the TRBD1 call from TCRdb remains unchecked. The CDR3 runs to 13 residues. The germline gives CDR1 SQVTM, CDR2 ANQGSEA. CDR3 amino acids: CSSQSPITDTQYF.

The chain combines TRBV18 with TRBJ1-5; TCRdb indicates TRBD1, and absent DNA this call remains unverified. Per germline, CDR1 KGHSH and CDR2 LQKENI. CDR3 length: 14 residues. CDR3 in amino acids: CASSQTGQNQPQHF.

V is TRBV7-2 and J is TRBJ1-5; TCRdb indicates TRBD1, and absent DNA this call remains unverified. Germline CDR1 reads SGHTA; CDR2 reads FQGNSA. The CDR3 totals 15 residues. The CDR3 protein is CASSLVAGTGQPQHF.

The CDR3 reads CASSLAGGTSGGSKDTQYF. The chain recombines TRBV5-1 with TRBJ2-3; TCRdb's D gene call, TRBD2, goes unchecked for lack of DNA. The CDR3 is 19 residues long. In germline, CDR1 is SGHRS, CDR2 YFSETQ.

The J gene is TRBJ2-1, the V gene TRBV7-3; TCRdb indicates TRBD2, and absent DNA this call remains unverified. CDR1 is SGHTA, CDR2 FQGTGA, per germline. This CDR3 is built from 15 residues. This CDR3 reads CASSLNGMGIAPQFF.

The chain recombines TRBV29-1 with TRBJ1-2. Germline CDR1 is SQVTM and CDR2 is ANQGSEA. This CDR3 has 14 residues. CDR3: CSVDQRGWPGGYTF.

The chain is built from TRBV12-3 or TRBV12-4 and TRBJ1-3. The CDR3 runs to 13 residues. CDR3 region: CASSPINGNTIYF.